Listed below are T cell receptor beta chains from one sample, sequenced in a study of cytomegalovirus exposure and HLA in healthy donors. TCRdb keeps only in-frame clones here, not all; method: immunoSEQ multiplex PCR. This sample has around 300,000 clones, with 70% to 90% found just once. The sequenced sample consisted of PBMCs. Receptor source: a woman aged 18-29 years in good health and CMV-seronegative. Both conserved end residues are part of each CDR3. Each record gives: V gene, CDR3 protein.

v_call: TRBV7-8; cdr3_aa: CASSTRQGRNTEAFF
v_call: TRBV7-9; cdr3_aa: CSSSLAGQGRYGSGEQYF
v_call: TRBV5-8; cdr3_aa: CASSLGATGSSYNSPLHF
v_call: TRBV5-1; cdr3_aa: CASSRGANEQFF
v_call: TRBV6-4; cdr3_aa: CASTRPRGNSNQPQHF
v_call: TRBV9; cdr3_aa: CASSAAGEKLFF
v_call: TRBV14; cdr3_aa: CASSLRGQGNSYEQYF
v_call: TRBV2; cdr3_aa: CASRATGSNNSPLHF
v_call: TRBV6-1; cdr3_aa: CASVSAFFYGYTF
v_call: TRBV30; cdr3_aa: CAWSPHVVYNSPLHF
v_call: TRBV7-8; cdr3_aa: CASSLGLAGEQYF
v_call: TRBV15; cdr3_aa: CATSWDRDKGGYTF
v_call: TRBV12-5; cdr3_aa: CASGLGGQGSSPLHF
v_call: TRBV11-2; cdr3_aa: CASSSIRQKGLPLHF
v_call: TRBV2; cdr3_aa: CASSRTGPYEQYF
v_call: TRBV4-2; cdr3_aa: CASSPGTSGGKYNEQFF
v_call: TRBV11-2; cdr3_aa: CASSYWTGTTGELFF
v_call: TRBV6-1; cdr3_aa: CASSEVGTGSYEQYF
v_call: TRBV5-1; cdr3_aa: CASSYVGPGELFF
v_call: TRBV5-6; cdr3_aa: CASSLAGVGHTDTQYF
v_call: TRBV9; cdr3_aa: CASSGGGAGNTEAFF
v_call: TRBV15; cdr3_aa: CATSRDPGSYEQYF
v_call: TRBV30; cdr3_aa: CAWIIKGERGDTGELFF
v_call: TRBV6-1; cdr3_aa: CASSEVLGEGYGYTF
v_call: TRBV11-2; cdr3_aa: CASSTQGASYEQYF
v_call: TRBV2; cdr3_aa: CASTLFVRPAGGQETQYF
v_call: TRBV5-6; cdr3_aa: CASSLGGPLNEKLFF
v_call: TRBV9; cdr3_aa: CASSASGGASLGANVLTF
v_call: TRBV7-3; cdr3_aa: CASSTLGGGHSPLHF
v_call: TRBV6-5; cdr3_aa: CASSYSVQYQETQYF
v_call: TRBV30; cdr3_aa: CAWGRQGETQYF
v_call: TRBV27; cdr3_aa: CASSSSGTPLTQQYF
v_call: TRBV9; cdr3_aa: CASSDERGIKKAFF
v_call: TRBV2; cdr3_aa: CASHTGTSGNNEQFF
v_call: TRBV27; cdr3_aa: CAIAAGVYNEQFF
v_call: TRBV10-2; cdr3_aa: CASSEDSTSYGYTF
v_call: TRBV4-2; cdr3_aa: CASKGREGYGYTF
v_call: TRBV25-1; cdr3_aa: CASSKGEGLLRKQYF
v_call: TRBV27; cdr3_aa: CASTSPDSYEQYF
v_call: TRBV5-4; cdr3_aa: CASSAGQEIYGYTF
v_call: TRBV7-9; cdr3_aa: CSSSLGRGPYNEQFF
v_call: TRBV9; cdr3_aa: CASSLTAQGLSTNEKLFF
v_call: TRBV5-1; cdr3_aa: CASSRQGEMNTEAFF
v_call: TRBV6-5; cdr3_aa: CASSSGETQYF
v_call: TRBV5-1; cdr3_aa: CASSLGGAGEQKNEKLFF
v_call: TRBV19; cdr3_aa: CASSTPWTAHEQYF
v_call: TRBV5-1; cdr3_aa: CASSFSTGEGYTF
v_call: TRBV4-2; cdr3_aa: CASSPTGDRRLNYGYTF
v_call: TRBV6-5; cdr3_aa: CASSYSSGGEQYF